The text below deals with one T cell receptor (beta chain). Antigen unknown. Other DNA sequences within the sample encode an identical CDR3. These data belong to a study of cytomegalovirus exposure and HLA in healthy donors. Study-level results: Common viral pathogens were later found to be apparently linked to several of the most significant clusters.

The CDR3 extends over 12 amino acids. Germline V gene data show CDR1 as MDHEN and CDR2 as SYDVKM. V lost 5 bases and J lost 4, with 6 bases in between. Both 60 Vbeta primers and 13 Jbeta primers went into the PCR. The protocol was immunoSEQ multiplex PCR, while the TCRdb copy is restricted to in-frame clones and leaves out a portion. The table shows roughly 200,000 clones, with roughly four fifths occurring only once. The chain has TRBV28 and TRBJ2-1; D is ambiguous. The receptor comes from a male donor in good health and CMV-seronegative. Material for sequencing was PBMCs. The CDR3 nucleotides are TGTGCCAGCAGTCCTACTTACAATGAGCAGTTCTTC. It specifies CASSPTYNEQFF.